This T cell receptor (beta chain) was found in a study of CD8 T cells in ankylosing spondylitis (dated by TCRdb to the late 2010s). About the full investigation: To find TCR variants linked to disease, the study profiled T cell receptor beta repertoires in ankylosing spondylitis patients and healthy donors. Peripheral blood samples were taken, and synovial fluid was additionally collected from ankylosing spondylitis patients. The full study cohort was made up of about two dozen ankylosing spondylitis patients and fewer than 120 healthy donors.

Unmatched junction bases come to 10, with V trimmed by 1 base and J by 5 bases. The CDR3 holds 16 amino acids from the cysteine to the phenylalanine. Only the CDR3 DNA is retained, 48 bases long and in frame from the first base. Via the germline V gene, CDR1 is KGHSH and CDR2 LQKENI. For sequencing, an Illumina HiSeq 2500 was employed. TCR beta libraries were prepared by quantitative 5'-RACE with molecular barcodes. The study's processing was this. Disease-linked TCR variants were identified with a new computational method built on a probabilistic model of VDJ rearrangement. Using fastp trimming at Q25 and MiXCR clonotype assembly, TCRdb reanalyzed the public sequencing data and kept in-frame beta chains. Entries are consolidated by CDR3 protein sequence, retaining the most common genes and DNA. The V and J calls come from TCRdb's annotation, not from the publication. Here the sample has about 130,000 distinct CDR3 sequences; roughly 6.6% occur a single time. The ten largest clones add up to 12% of the sample.

General study outcomes and caveats: A CD8+ phenotype was shown by the disease-linked clones, which were found at relatively low frequencies in peripheral blood. A TCR beta motif made up of several highly homologous amino acid variants appeared to be characteristic of blood from ankylosing spondylitis patients. Some motif variants had previously been reported in the synovial fluid and blood of reactive arthritis patients, which suggests shared mechanisms of disease initiation. The disease-linked clones were reported to be significantly enriched in matched synovial fluid samples from ankylosing spondylitis patients.

The table lists this clonotype with many counts. Its antigen is still unknown. No much larger clone is present one base from it, and per-base qualities are unavailable. Input material: blood, either unsorted or a sorted T cell fraction (not recorded which). The rearranged segments are TRBV18 and TRBJ1-1; 7 bases in the junction line up with TRBD1. This clonotype originated in a male donor with ankylosing spondylitis or in good health (not recorded which). The nucleotides read TGTGCCAGCTCACCACGGACGACAGGGCGGGAGACTGAAGCTTTCTTT. This is translated as CASSPRTTGRETEAFF.